These T cell receptor beta chains were read from a single sample in a study of identical twins. One entry per CDR3 protein results from TCRdb running MiXCR on the 5' RACE reads. The data hold about 700,000 distinct CDR3 sequences, with roughly 6% observed a single time. Sequencing was performed on naive T cells sorted from blood. These receptors were obtained from a man aged 18 to 35 in good health. CDR3s include the opening cysteine and the closing phenylalanine or tryptophan.

TRBJ1-5 TRBV12-3/TRBV12-4 CASRGYRGQPQHF
TRBJ2-5 TRBV10-3 CAIRADSVQETQYF
TRBJ2-7 TRBV5-1 CASSPGIMDWATEQYF
TRBJ1-1 TRBV6-1 CASSAQRGPNTEAFF
TRBJ2-5 TRBV5-1 CASSRTDQETQYF
TRBJ2-5 TRBV3-1 CASSRSQGARDDF
TRBJ2-1 TRBV5-1 CASSLTPGQNTYNEQFF
TRBJ2-1 TRBV10-1 CASSGSGTSRYNEQFF
TRBJ2-1 TRBV28 CASSLVGSPLNEQFF
TRBJ2-1 TRBV4-3 CASSQWEYNEQFF
TRBJ2-2 TRBV29-1 CSVKGGTGELFF
TRBJ2-7 TRBV5-5 CASSIGIRDRGIYEQYF
TRBJ2-7 TRBV7-2 CASSLDLRGIYEQYF
TRBJ2-1 TRBV7-9 CASSSVDEWYEQFF
TRBJ2-1 TRBV10-3 CAISESVQDNSASPNEQFF
TRBJ2-5 TRBV11-2 CASSRVAGGVLETQYF
TRBJ1-5 TRBV12-3/TRBV12-4 CASSNRTWNQPQHF
TRBJ2-7 TRBV12-3/TRBV12-4 CASSGTVTYEQYF
TRBJ2-3 TRBV4-2 CASSLIGNSASTDTQYF
TRBJ1-1 TRBV11-2 CASSIGAWEAFF
TRBJ1-6 TRBV4-1 CASSPGAWGSPLHF
TRBJ2-1 TRBV5-1 CASSRTRLAGVYEQFF
TRBJ2-3 TRBV10-1 CASSEVRGSNADTQYF
TRBJ2-7 TRBV7-9 CASRAITGEQYF
TRBJ1-1 TRBV7-9 CASSSADMNTEAFF
TRBJ2-4 TRBV29-1 CSVRDGWAKNIQYF
TRBJ2-5 TRBV2 CASRRQSQETQYF
TRBJ2-3 TRBV16 CASSHSSTTVTDTQYF
TRBJ2-3 TRBV12-3/TRBV12-4 CASSSTTPQKDTQYF
TRBJ2-1 TRBV6-1 CASGRLFSYNEQFF
TRBJ2-1 TRBV4-3 CASSLDTGTGSYNEQFF
TRBJ2-1 TRBV10-1 CASSESGTSGSNEQFF
TRBJ2-5 TRBV3-1 CASSPTVQETQYF
TRBJ1-3 TRBV20-1 CSARDSEGGSGNTIYF
TRBJ2-5 TRBV11-1 CASSSTKMATQYF
TRBJ2-1 TRBV13 CASSRGLASEQFF